The TCR beta chain under discussion was sequenced for a study of response to subunit inactivated influenza vaccine. Points from the study as a whole: Authors proposed each seasonal influenza vaccination draws in few new T cells.

A remark on this clonotype: Its antigen remains unidentified.

CDR1 is MGHDK, CDR2 SYGVNS, per germline. The CDR3 has 19 amino acids. V trimming: 0 bases; J trimming: 4 bases; junction bases outside the gene matches: 8. MiXCR, applied by TCRdb to the RT-PCR reads, yields one record per CDR3 protein. The repertoire holds about 500,000 distinct CDR3 sequences, 16% seen once, with over 2.5% in the top ten. The clonotype originates from a man between 50 and 69 years old who received an inactivated influenza vaccine. V and J are TRBV25-1 and TRBJ2-2, with TRBD2 matching over 13 bases. Here the sequenced sample was CD4+ T cells sorted from PBMCs, taken roughly 24 months after vaccination. The CDR3 bases are TGTGCCAGCAGTGAATATAGGACTAGCGGGAGTTCTAGCACCGGGGAGCTGTTTTTT. This translates into CASSEYRTSGSSSTGELFF.